Given below is one T cell receptor beta chain in context. This clonotype was found many times. The clone's antigen remains unknown. Per-base quality was not reported, and no clone a single base away is much larger than it. This entry belongs to a study of read filtering for tumor transcriptome and immune sequencing (dated by TCRdb to 2020 to 2022). Some background on the complete study: The cohort was composed of about 18 male and 13 to 15 female patients, with a mean age of roughly 70 years and an age range of roughly 45 to 85. By revised international staging, about 8 patients were R-ISS I, under 20 were R-ISS II and over five were R-ISS III. One main goal was a read-filtering strategy for immune repertoire data, in particular deciding whether clonotypes backed by only one read should be removed. TCR repertoires obtained by targeted immune repertoire sequencing and by bulk whole-transcriptome sequencing performed on the same bone marrow samples were compared. TCR-region mapped reads per sample ranged from about 4.05 to 11 million with IR-seq versus only about 75 to 1,400 with RNA-seq. Whole-transcriptome libraries were prepared with the TruSeq RNA Access Library Prep Kit after DNase treatment. What the authors observed across the whole study: The sorted CD138-negative fraction was composed of a mixed bone marrow immune population rather than of purified T cells. Single-read clonotypes made up about 80% of clonotypes but only 3% to 4% of total reads in IR-seq, compared with roughly 70% of clonotypes and roughly 49% of reads in RNA-seq. Removing single-read clonotypes increased the correlation between IR-seq and RNA-seq shared clonotype proportions. Compared with RNA-seq, IR-seq captured clonotypes at much greater depth and more reliably, and a smaller IR-seq throughput was enough to identify most of the shared clonotypes.

TCR libraries were constructed from 400 ng RNA using the Immunoverse kit, and molecular barcoded adaptors covering alpha/delta and beta/gamma chains were employed. TCR library preparation was performed with the same RNA that was used for transcriptome sequencing. Sequencing of the TCR libraries was done on an Illumina HiSeq 4000 with 2 x 150 cycles. The paper's processing steps were these. MiXCR aligned TCR reads to human V, D, J and C references and assembled the aligned reads into CDR3 clonotypes, with quality filtering and error correction included. The tcR package in R was used for analysis of clonotype counts and gene usage diversity. Raw mapping reads were checked after the RNA-seq reads had been mapped by STAR aligner version 2.5.3a onto the human GRCh37 genome. To test the effect of sequencing depth on detected clonotypes, IR-seq fastq files were randomly downsampled using Seqtk 1.3. The raw public reads went through TCRdb reprocessing: fastp at Q25, MiXCR clone calling, in-frame beta chains kept. Rows are combined by CDR3 protein, so each entry shows the most common genes and DNA. The V and J calls follow TCRdb's processing rather than the paper's. The sample profile shows 55,000 to 60,000 distinct CDR3 sequences; around 12% of them were found once. More than 15% of the sample goes to the ten largest clones.

Each patient had bone marrow sampled at the time of active disease. Ficoll-Hypaque density gradient centrifugation was used to isolate the bone marrow mononuclear cells. Myeloma plasma cells were removed and CD138-negative cells were obtained by negative selection following labeling with CD138 magnetic microbeads on a MACS separator. Flow cytometry with CD138 antibodies on an Attune NxT was used to check how pure the isolated cells were. TRIzol reagent was used to extract total RNA, which was then quantified with a NanoDrop spectrophotometer. Paired RNA-seq and IR-seq were performed on each patient's CD138-negative bone marrow sample. V ends up 3 bases short and J 4 bases short, with an unmatched junction base count of 7. Reading from cysteine to phenylalanine, the CDR3 counts 14 amino acids. CDR3 DNA is the only sequence kept; it has 42 bases, read in frame from the first base. The germline V gene (reference sequence) gives CDR1 as DFQATT and CDR2 as SNEGSKA.

The sample was a population of CD138-negative cells sorted from bone marrow. Per the publication, the cell subset or site label means: bone marrow mononuclear cells depleted of CD138+ plasma/myeloma cells by negative magnetic selection. This clonotype was obtained from a donor at least 40 years old with multiple myeloma. The chain couples TRBV20-1 to TRBJ2-5; TRBD2 aligns with 8 central bases. The CDR3 corresponds to CSARAGGARETQYF. The nucleotides are TGCAGTGCTAGGGCCGGGGGGGCTCGAGAGACCCAGTACTTC.